The next 27 T cell receptor beta chains were all read from a single sample in a study of human T cells and chemical hapten exposure. TCRdb fed the RACE reads into MiXCR, producing one record per CDR3 protein. The top ten clones hold roughly 2.5% of a sample with about 260,000 distinct CDR3 sequences, more than 6.5% of them seen once. Time point indicated: pre-sensitization, week 0. The treatment here: therapeutic diphenylcyclopropenone sensitization with weekly scalp DPC. The sample was whole blood, taken in connection with sensitization to the hapten diphenylcyclopropenone (DPC). The receptor source for this set is a woman aged 40 to 50 with alopecia areata. Some clones in this sample may be carry-over from other donors' samples.

V is TRBV5-5 and J is TRBJ1-5; 8 bases map to TRBD1. The CDR3 length is 16 residues. Germline trimming cut 3 bases from V and 0 bases from J; bases unmatched to any gene: 5. In germline, CDR1 is SGHKS, CDR2 YYEKEE (reference sequence). CDR3 amino acids: CASSYSGGPSNQPQHF. The CDR3 nucleotides are TGTGCCAGCAGCTACTCAGGGGGCCCTAGCAATCAGCCCCAGCATTTT.

This clonotype was seen ten or more times. The chain uses TRBV28 and TRBJ2-7; 7 nucleotides match TRBD1. The V segment lost 0 bases and the J segment 7 bases; nucleotides outside the gene matches: 6. Looked up from germline, CDR1 is MDHEN and CDR2 is SYDVKM. The CDR3 spans 14 residues. CDR3 coding DNA: TGTGCCAGCAGTTTATGGGACAGGACGGGGGAGCAGTACTTC. It specifies CASSLWDRTGEQYF.

Many counts were recorded for this clonotype. The gene calls are TRBV29-1 and TRBJ1-1; D is unclear. Germline lookup yields CDR1 SQVTM and CDR2 ANQGSEA. This CDR3 has 13 amino acids. V was clipped by 6 bases and J by 0 bases, with 11 bases between them. This CDR3 is CSVETDVNTEAFF. CDR3 nucleotide sequence: TGCAGCGTGGAGACGGACGTGAACACTGAAGCTTTCTTT.

This clonotype appeared a few times. The rearrangement joins TRBV28 to TRBJ1-1; D perhaps matches TRBD1 (5 bases). The CDR3 runs to 14 residues. Trimming shortened V by 5 bases and J by 0 bases, and 10 bases separated the two germline ends. Germline CDR1 is MDHEN and CDR2 is SYDVKM. The CDR3 is CASSPAGLNTEAFF. CDR3 in DNA: TGTGCCAGCAGTCCCGCGGGGCTGAACACTGAAGCTTTCTTT.

This clonotype was found many times. This chain links TRBV12-3 or TRBV12-4 with TRBJ2-7; D may be TRBD2 (6 bases). The V gene lost 4 bases and the J gene lost 7 bases, with 11 bases spanning the gap. The CDR3 is 12 amino acids. CDR3 in amino acids: CASSWAGREQYF. In DNA, the CDR3 is TGTGCCAGCAGTTGGGCGGGAAGGGAGCAGTACTTC.

This clonotype was counted only a few times. The chain carries TRBV12-3 or TRBV12-4 and TRBJ1-4; 10 bases align to TRBD1. Trimming removed 7 bases from V and 6 bases from J; junction bases left unmatched: 11. The CDR3 consists of 16 residues. CDR3 sequence (DNA): TGTGCCAGCACCTCCGGGACAGGGGCATCGCATGAAAAACTGTTTTTT. Protein: CASTSGTGASHEKLFF.

V usage is TRBV5-1 and J usage is TRBJ2-3, with D perhaps TRBD1 (5 bases). CDR1 is SGHRS and CDR2 is YFSETQ in the germline V gene. CDR3 length: 15 amino acids. Trimming took off 0 bases at V and 2 bases at J, with 10 bases between the two ends. CDR3 nucleotide sequence: TGCGCCAGCAGCTTGGGGACACCTTTCACAGATACGCAGTATTTT. Its translation is CASSLGTPFTDTQYF.

This chain uses TRBV6-5 with TRBJ2-5; TRBD1 agrees at 10 bases. The junction had 7 bases not matched to a gene; V was cut back by 6 bases and J by 3 bases. The CDR3 is 15 amino acids. Germline V gene sequence: CDR1 MNHEY, CDR2 SVGAGI. The CDR3 DNA sequence: TGTGCCAGCAGGGACCGGGACAGGGGTAAAGAGACCCAGTACTTC. Translation gives CASRDRDRGKETQYF.

This clonotype was picked up a small number of times. The V gene is TRBV7-6, the J gene TRBJ2-7, with a weak D call TRBD2 (6 bases). With 5 bases removed from V and 2 bases from J, the gap between germline ends came to 10 bases. In germline, CDR1 is SGHVS, CDR2 FNYEAQ. CDR3 size: 13 residues. CDR3 sequence: CASSTPGAYEQYF. CDR3 coding DNA: TGTGCCAGCAGCACCCCGGGGGCCTACGAGCAGTACTTC.

This clonotype was detected only a few times. The chain employs TRBV7-2 and TRBJ2-5, with 7 bases aligning to TRBD1. Germline V gene data show CDR1 as SGHTA and CDR2 as FQGNSA. This CDR3 region has 14 residues. Unmatched junction bases numbered 6, after V lost 7 bases and J lost 1 base. The chain's CDR3 is CASTKDRSQETQYF. CDR3 DNA: TGTGCCAGCACCAAGGACAGGAGCCAAGAGACCCAGTACTTC. The variable domain in full, with the rest retrieved from reference TRBV7-2 and TRBJ2-5, is GAGVSQSPSNKVTEKGKDVELRCDPISGHTALYWYRQSLGQGLEFLIYFQGNSAPDKSGLPSDRFSAERTGGSVSTLTIQRTQQEDSAVYLCASTKDRSQETQYFGPGTRLLVL.

This clonotype appeared a few times. Because the CDR3's place on the DNA is in doubt, the DNA is left out and the CDR3 is given as listed by TCRdb. This sequence joins TRBV7-9 and TRBJ2-7; TRBD2 was called by the table and not checked on the DNA. In germline, CDR1 is SEHNR, CDR2 FQNEAQ (reference sequence). Including both end residues, the CDR3 is 12 amino acids long. This CDR3 reads CASSLVASGTHF.

V usage is TRBV6-2 or TRBV6-3 and J usage is TRBJ2-3; D is uncertain. CDR3 length: 15 amino acids. With 0 bases removed from V and 6 bases from J, the gap between germline ends came to 13 bases. Looked up from germline, CDR1 is MNHEY and CDR2 is SVGEGT. The CDR3 DNA follows: TGTGCCAGCAGTTACTCTCTCGGCTCTCTTGATACGCAGTATTTT. It specifies CASSYSLGSLDTQYF.

V and J are TRBV4-2 and TRBJ1-5; the D is unclear. V lost 0 bases, J lost 4 bases, and 10 bases lay in between. Germline V lookup: CDR1 LGHNA, CDR2 YNFKEQ. This CDR3 is built from 15 residues. DNA of the CDR3: TGTGCCAGCAGCCAAGATATCGGGGAGAATCAGCCCCAGCATTTT. Protein product: CASSQDIGENQPQHF.

This clonotype has at least ten counts. This chain connects TRBV20-1 to TRBJ2-7; D is ambiguous. The germline gives CDR1 DFQATT, CDR2 SNEGSKA (reference sequence). V was trimmed by 0 bases and J by 5 bases, leaving 11 bases between them. This CDR3 comprises 13 residues. CDR3 bases: TGCAGTGCTAGAGATGCGCCTAAAAACGAGCAGTACTTC. Its translation: CSARDAPKNEQYF.

This clonotype has only a few counts. The J gene is TRBJ2-1, the V gene TRBV5-1; the match to TRBD2 covers 10 bases. Germline V gene data show CDR1 as SGHRS and CDR2 as YFSETQ. Losses at the gene ends were 4 bases for V and 6 bases for J; bases not matched to a gene: 10. The CDR3 loop spans 16 amino acids. CDR3 residues: CASSNGLAAASNEQFF. CDR3 bases: TGCGCCAGCAGCAACGGACTAGCGGCAGCATCCAATGAGCAGTTCTTC.

The chain is built from TRBV6-5 and TRBJ1-5; D gene ambiguous. Germline V lookup: CDR1 MNHEY, CDR2 SVGAGI. V was cut by 2 bases and J by 4 bases, with 3 bases left in between. The CDR3 is 12 residues long. Here the CDR3 reads CASSYLNQPQHF. Written as DNA, the CDR3 is TGTGCCAGCAGTTACCTAAATCAGCCCCAGCATTTT.

This sequence joins TRBV6-1 and TRBJ2-7, with TRBD1 matching 7 bases. The CDR3 runs to 14 residues. In germline, CDR1 is MNHNS, CDR2 SASEGT. After removal of 0 bases from V and 3 bases from J, the junction contained 2 bases not matched to a gene. The CDR3 nucleotides read TGTGCCAGCAGTGAAGCAGGGGGCTTCTACGAGCAGTACTTC. As protein: CASSEAGGFYEQYF.

This chain links TRBV4-2 with TRBJ2-5, with unresolved D. There are 13 residues in the CDR3. The germline V gene encodes CDR1 LGHNA and CDR2 YNFKEQ. V lost 6 bases to trimming and J lost 3 bases, with 11 bases between them. The CDR3 here is CASSRNSKETQYF. The CDR3 DNA is TGTGCCAGCAGTAGAAATTCCAAAGAGACCCAGTACTTC.

This clonotype was seen a few times. This rearrangement joins TRBV6-2 or TRBV6-3 to TRBJ1-5; D is uncertain. V lost 10 bases and J 4 bases, leaving 14 bases between the germline ends. CDR3 length equals 13 residues. CDR1 is MNHEY and CDR2 is SVGEGT in the germline V gene. The CDR3 DNA sequence: TGTGCCATTGCCCGGACGGGGAATCAGCCCCAGCATTTT. Translated, it gives CAIARTGNQPQHF.

This clonotype has just a few counts. The chain carries TRBV7-2 and TRBJ2-4; 8 nucleotides line up with TRBD2. The junction had 10 bases not matched to a gene; V was cut back by 1 base and J by 8 bases. The CDR3 consists of 16 residues. CDR1 and CDR2 from the germline V gene are SGHTA and FQGNSA. CDR3 in DNA: TGTGCCAGCAGCTTAGGGACCGGGACTAGGGGGGACATTCAGTACTTC. Residues: CASSLGTGTRGDIQYF.

The chain is built from TRBV6-5 and TRBJ2-5; D uncertain. This CDR3 has 13 amino acids. Germline V gene lookup returns CDR1 MNHEY and CDR2 SVGAGI. The ends were cut back, 0 bases at V and 13 bases at J, with 15 bases in the middle. The CDR3 is CASSYSALSSRYF. In DNA form, the CDR3 reads TGTGCCAGCAGTTACTCTGCTCTTTCGTCCCGGTACTTC.

This clonotype was seen only once. V usage is TRBV6-2 or TRBV6-3 and J usage is TRBJ1-1; no clear D gene. The CDR3 is 11 residues long. The V end lost 10 bases, the J end lost 3 bases, and 9 bases lay between the germline ends. Germline loops: CDR1 MNHEY, CDR2 SVGEGT. Here the CDR3 DNA reads TGTGCCACCCACTCGCACACTGAAGCTTTCTTT. Encoded protein: CATHSHTEAFF.

In this sample, this clonotype turned up many times. The V call is TRBV7-9, the J call TRBJ2-2, with D possibly being TRBD2 (5 bases). V was pared by 1 base and J by 3 bases, with 9 bases between. Germline V gene sequence: CDR1 SEHNR, CDR2 FQNEAQ (reference sequence). The CDR3 runs 15 residues. The CDR3 DNA sequence: TGTGCCAGCAGCTTAGTTTCGGGGTACACCGGGGAGCTGTTTTTT. Protein product: CASSLVSGYTGELFF.

This sequence joins TRBV2 and TRBJ1-5; D unresolved. V lost 3 bases, J lost 4 bases, and 10 bases lay in between. The germline V gene has CDR1 SNHLY and CDR2 FYNNEI. CDR3 length equals 14 residues. In nucleotides, the CDR3 is TGTGCCAGCAGTGAGGGGTTGCGGAATCAGCCCCAGCATTTT. This encodes CASSEGLRNQPQHF.

This clonotype has more than one count but fewer than ten. The chain couples TRBV10-3 to TRBJ1-2, with 7 bases matching TRBD1. Germline values: CDR1 ENHRY, CDR2 SYGVKD. The CDR3 length is 13 residues. The V and J ends lost 10 bases and 7 bases, in that order; junction bases with no gene match: 12. The CDR3 sequence: CATQLTGAGGYTF. The CDR3 DNA sequence: TGTGCCACACAACTAACAGGGGCTGGTGGCTACACCTTC.

The V gene is TRBV28, the J gene TRBJ1-6, with 7 bases fitting TRBD1. Germline V CDR1 and CDR2: MDHEN, SYDVKM. The trim removed 5 bases at V and 3 bases at J, leaving 1 base unmatched. The CDR3 contains 14 residues. As DNA, the CDR3 is TGTGCCAGCAGTAGGACAGGCTATAATTCACCCCTCCACTTT. Encoded protein: CASSRTGYNSPLHF.

This clonotype was picked up a small number of times. The chain is built from TRBV28 and TRBJ1-5; no clear D gene. Germline CDR1 and CDR2: MDHEN and SYDVKM. CDR3 size: 15 residues. The V and J ends lost 5 bases and 7 bases respectively, with 18 bases between them. In DNA form, the CDR3 reads TGTGCCAGCAGTCCCCCTTTGGGTTTGGGGCAGCCCCAGCATTTT. Its protein is CASSPPLGLGQPQHF.